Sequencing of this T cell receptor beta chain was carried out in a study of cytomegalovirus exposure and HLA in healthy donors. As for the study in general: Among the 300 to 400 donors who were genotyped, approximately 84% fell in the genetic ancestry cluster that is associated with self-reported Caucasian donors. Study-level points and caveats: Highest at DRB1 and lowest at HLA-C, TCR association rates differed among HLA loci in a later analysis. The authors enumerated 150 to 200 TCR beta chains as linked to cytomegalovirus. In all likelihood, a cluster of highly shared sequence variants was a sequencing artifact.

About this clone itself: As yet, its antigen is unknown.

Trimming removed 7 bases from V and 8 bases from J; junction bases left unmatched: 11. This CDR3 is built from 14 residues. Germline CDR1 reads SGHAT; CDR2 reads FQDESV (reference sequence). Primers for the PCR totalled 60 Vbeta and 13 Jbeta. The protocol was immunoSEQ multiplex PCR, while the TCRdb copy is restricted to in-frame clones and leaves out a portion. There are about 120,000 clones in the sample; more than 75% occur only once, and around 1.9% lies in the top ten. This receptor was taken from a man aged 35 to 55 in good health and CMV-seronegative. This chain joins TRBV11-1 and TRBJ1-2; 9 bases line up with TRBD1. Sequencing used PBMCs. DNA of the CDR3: TGTGCCAGCACTGGAAGGGACAGGGATAGCGGCTACACCTTC. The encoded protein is CASTGRDRDSGYTF.